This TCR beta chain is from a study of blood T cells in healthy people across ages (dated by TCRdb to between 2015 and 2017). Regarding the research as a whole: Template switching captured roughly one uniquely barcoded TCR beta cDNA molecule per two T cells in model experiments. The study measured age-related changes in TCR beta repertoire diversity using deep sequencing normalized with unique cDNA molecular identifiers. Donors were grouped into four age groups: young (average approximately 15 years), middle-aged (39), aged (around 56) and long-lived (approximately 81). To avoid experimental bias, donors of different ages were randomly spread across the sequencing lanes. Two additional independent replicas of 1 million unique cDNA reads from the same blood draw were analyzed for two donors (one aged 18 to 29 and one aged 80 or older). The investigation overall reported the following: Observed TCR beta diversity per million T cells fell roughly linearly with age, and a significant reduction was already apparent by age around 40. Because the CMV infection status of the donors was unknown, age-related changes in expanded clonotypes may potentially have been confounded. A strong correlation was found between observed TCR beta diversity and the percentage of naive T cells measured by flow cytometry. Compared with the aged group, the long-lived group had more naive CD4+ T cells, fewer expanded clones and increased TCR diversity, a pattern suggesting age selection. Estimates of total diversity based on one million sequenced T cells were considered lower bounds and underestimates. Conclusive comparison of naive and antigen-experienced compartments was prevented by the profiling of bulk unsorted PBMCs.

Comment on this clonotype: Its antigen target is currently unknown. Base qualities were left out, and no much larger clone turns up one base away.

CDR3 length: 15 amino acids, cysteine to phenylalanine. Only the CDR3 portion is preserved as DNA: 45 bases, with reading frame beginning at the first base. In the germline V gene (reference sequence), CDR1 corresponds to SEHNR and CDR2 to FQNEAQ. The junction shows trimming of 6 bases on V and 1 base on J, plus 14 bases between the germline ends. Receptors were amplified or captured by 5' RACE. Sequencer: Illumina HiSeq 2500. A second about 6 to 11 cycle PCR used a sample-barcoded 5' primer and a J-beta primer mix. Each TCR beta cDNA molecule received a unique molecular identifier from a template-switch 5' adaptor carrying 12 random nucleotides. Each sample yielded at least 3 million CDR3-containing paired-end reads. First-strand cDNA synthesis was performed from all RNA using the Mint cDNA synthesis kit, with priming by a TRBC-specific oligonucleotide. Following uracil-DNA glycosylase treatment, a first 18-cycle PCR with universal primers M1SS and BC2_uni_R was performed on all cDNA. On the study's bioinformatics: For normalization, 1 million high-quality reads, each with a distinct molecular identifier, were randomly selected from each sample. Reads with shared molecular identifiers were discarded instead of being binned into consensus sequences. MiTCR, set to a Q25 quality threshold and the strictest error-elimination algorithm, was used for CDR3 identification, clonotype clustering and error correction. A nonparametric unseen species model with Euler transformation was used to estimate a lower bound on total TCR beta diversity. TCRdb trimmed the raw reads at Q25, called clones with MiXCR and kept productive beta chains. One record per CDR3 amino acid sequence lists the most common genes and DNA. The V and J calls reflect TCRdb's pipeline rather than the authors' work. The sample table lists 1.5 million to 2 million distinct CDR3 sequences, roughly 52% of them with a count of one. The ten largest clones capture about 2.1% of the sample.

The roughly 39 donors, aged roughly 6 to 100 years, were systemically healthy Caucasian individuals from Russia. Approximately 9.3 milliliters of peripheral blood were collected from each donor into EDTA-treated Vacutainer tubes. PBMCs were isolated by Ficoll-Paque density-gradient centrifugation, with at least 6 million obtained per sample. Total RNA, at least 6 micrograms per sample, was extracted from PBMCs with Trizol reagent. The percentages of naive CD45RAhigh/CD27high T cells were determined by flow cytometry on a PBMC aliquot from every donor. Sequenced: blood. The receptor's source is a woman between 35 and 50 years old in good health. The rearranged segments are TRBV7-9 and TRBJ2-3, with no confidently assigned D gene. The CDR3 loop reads CASSSRPDGTDTQYF. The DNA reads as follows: TGTGCCAGCAGTTCTAGGCCCGATGGCACAGATACGCAGTATTTT.